This TCR beta chain was profiled in a study of blood T cell repertoires in COVID-19. Study-level information: Sources were T cells, B-cell-depleted T cells, or PBMCs; the material itself was cDNA or gDNA.

This clone has just one count. The age range of participants was 18 to 89 years, with residence in approximately 25 US areas. Germline V CDR1 and CDR2: SNHLY, FYNNEI. Trimming removed 8 bases from V and 1 base from J; junction bases left unmatched: 3. This CDR3 is 14 amino acids long. TCRdb keeps only in-frame clones here, not all; method: immunoSEQ multiplex PCR. The repertoire holds more than 250,000 clones, with about four fifths as singletons. This chain connects TRBV2 to TRBJ2-2; 8 bases align to TRBD2. The receptor was isolated from a man in his forties who had been exposed to COVID-19. Sequenced input: PBMCs or T cells enriched from blood (not recorded which). The CDR3 DNA is TGTGCCAGCGGGCTAGCGGGGAACACCGGGGAGCTGTTTTTT. Translation: CASGLAGNTGELFF.